This record covers a single T cell receptor beta chain. The antigen remains undetermined. Samples came from axillary lymph nodes draining the breast cancer. This record comes from a study of breast tumors, draining lymph nodes, adjacent tissues. Study-level results: Data only fit, rather than demonstrated, lymph node origin of most tumor T cells.

TCRdb re-called the multiplex PCR reads with MiXCR, one entry per CDR3 protein. The repertoire holds nearly 200,000 distinct CDR3 sequences, roughly 31% seen once, with roughly 4% in the top ten. Material: axillary lymph node tissue. This TCR was sampled from a female donor with breast cancer. Some clones in this sample may be carry-over from other donors' samples.

CDR3 nucleotide sequence: TGCGCCAGCAGAGACGACAGGGGTCCAGATACGCAGTATTTT. Translated, it gives CASRDDRGPDTQYF. This sequence joins TRBV5-1 and TRBJ2-3, with 8 nucleotides matching TRBD1. After removal of 5 bases from V and 4 bases from J, the junction contained 6 bases not matched to a gene. Germline V gives CDR1 SGHRS, CDR2 YFSETQ. The CDR3 contains 14 residues.